The clone carrying this TCR beta chain was observed a few times. Its antigen is not known. It was RNA transcripts that yielded the amplified TCR beta CDR3 regions. HTBI primers drove first-round RT-PCR of the TCR CDR3. TCRdb re-derived calls from the multiplex PCR reads in MiXCR, one entry per CDR3 protein. Of just under 750,000 distinct CDR3 sequences detected, under 45% appear once; the ten largest clones hold around 31%. This entry is derived from a study of T cells in Graves' hyperthyroidism and ophthalmopathy. Study results and caveats: A median roughly 6.6 months before onset, the model predicted ophthalmopathy.

Sequenced sample: blood. This clonotype was obtained from a woman aged 40 to 49 with Graves' hyperthyroidism.

The CDR3 protein is CASSGPGATEETQYF. The CDR3 DNA sequence: TGTGCCAGCAGTGGTCCGGGAGCTACAGAAGAGACCCAGTACTTC. The rearrangement links TRBV6-5 to TRBJ2-5, with a tentative D call TRBD2 (6 bases). The V end was cut by 5 bases, the J end by 3 bases, with 16 bases between. Germline V gene sequence: CDR1 MNHEY, CDR2 SVGAGI. The CDR3 loop spans 15 amino acids.